This is a list of T cell receptor beta chains from one sample in a study of CD8 T cells in ankylosing spondylitis. MiXCR, applied by TCRdb to the 5' RACE reads, yields one record per CDR3 protein. Of 670,000 or so distinct CDR3 sequences in the sample, under 20% were seen once. Sequences were obtained from blood, either unsorted or a sorted T cell fraction (not recorded which). These receptors came from a male donor with ankylosing spondylitis. Both conserved end residues are part of each CDR3. Each record gives: clone size, V gene, D gene, J gene, CDR3 protein, CDR3 DNA. D genes are given only for firm matches. Not all rows give a size; the values are once, few, many and, for expanded clones, a class.

NA,TRBV9,NA,TRBJ1-1,CASSVTVGTEAFF,TGTGCCAGCAGCGTTACCGTGGGCACTGAAGCTTTCTTT
many,TRBV6-5,NA,TRBJ2-1,CASSIDDSSYNEQFF,TGTGCCAGCAGTATCGACGACAGCTCCTACAATGAGCAGTTCTTC
few,TRBV7-9,NA,TRBJ2-2,CASSSKKESNTGELFF,TGTGCCAGCAGCTCCAAAAAAGAATCGAACACCGGGGAGCTGTTTTTT
few,TRBV27,NA,TRBJ2-1,CASSLTGRLYNEQFF,TGTGCCAGCAGTCTAACGGGACGCTTGTACAATGAGCAGTTCTTC
few,TRBV12-3/TRBV12-4,TRBD1,TRBJ1-5,CASSFRGRNQPQHF,TGTGCCAGCAGTTTCAGGGGGCGCAATCAGCCCCAGCATTTT
few,TRBV29-1,NA,TRBJ1-1,CSVFLQVGVPEAFF,TGCAGCGTATTCTTACAGGTGGGGGTGCCTGAAGCTTTCTTT
NA,TRBV20-1,NA,TRBJ1-1,CSATSPRDLNTEAFF,TGCAGTGCTACCTCTCCCCGGGACTTGAACACTGAAGCTTTCTTT
NA,TRBV12-3/TRBV12-4,TRBD2,TRBJ2-7,CASSARRGGVSYEQYF,TGTGCCAGCAGTGCCCGGCGGGGGGGGGTCTCCTACGAGCAGTACTTC
few,TRBV9,NA,TRBJ2-7,CASSVGLYNYEQYF,TGTGCCAGCAGCGTAGGGTTGTACAACTACGAGCAGTACTTC
many,TRBV14,TRBD2,TRBJ2-1,CASSHKGTSEGEQFF,TGTGCCAGCAGCCATAAAGGGACTAGCGAAGGAGAGCAGTTCTTC
few,TRBV3-1,NA,TRBJ1-1,CASSKQNARNTEAFF,TGTGCCAGCAGCAAACAGAACGCGAGGAACACTGAAGCTTTCTTT
NA,TRBV6-5,TRBD1,TRBJ1-2,CASSYSGTDNYGYTF,TGTGCCAGCAGTTACTCCGGGACAGACAACTATGGCTACACCTTC
many,TRBV12-3/TRBV12-4,NA,TRBJ1-4,CASSFDRATNEKLFF,TGTGCCAGCAGTTTTGACCGTGCAACTAATGAAAAACTGTTTTTT
few,TRBV9,TRBD2,TRBJ2-1,CASSLRTSADGEQFF,TGTGCCAGCAGCCTACGGACTAGCGCTGACGGTGAGCAGTTCTTC
NA,TRBV5-1,TRBD2,TRBJ2-7,CASSRSEWGTNYEQYF,TGCGCCAGCAGCCGGTCCGAATGGGGGACTAACTACGAGCAGTACTTC
few,TRBV6-2/TRBV6-3,NA,TRBJ1-6,CASSYRSRYNSPLHF,TGTGCCAGCAGTTACCGGTCCCGCTATAATTCACCCCTCCACTTT
NA,TRBV11-2,NA,TRBJ2-1,CASSLRGGATYNEQFF,TGTGCCAGCAGCTTAAGGGGGGGGGCCACATACAATGAGCAGTTCTTC
few,TRBV5-1,NA,TRBJ2-7,CASSLTGATEQYF,TGCGCCAGCAGCTTGACAGGCGCTACCGAGCAGTACTTC
NA,TRBV7-2,TRBD1,TRBJ2-7,CASSSFPGGYEQYF,TGTGCCAGCAGCTCCTTCCCAGGGGGCTACGAGCAGTACTTC
NA,TRBV27,NA,TRBJ2-3,CASSLAGYTDTQYF,TGTGCCAGCAGTTTAGCGGGGTACACAGATACGCAGTATTTT
few,TRBV6-5,TRBD1,TRBJ1-4,CASSLQGINEKLFF,TGTGCCAGCAGTTTACAGGGGATTAATGAAAAACTGTTTTTT
NA,TRBV27,NA,TRBJ2-1,CASSFPGERNEQFF,TGTGCCAGCAGTTTCCCAGGGGAGAGGAATGAGCAGTTCTTC
NA,TRBV7-9,NA,TRBJ2-4,CASSLVGRVDIQYF,TGTGCCAGCAGCTTAGTTGGCAGGGTTGACATTCAGTACTTC
NA,TRBV7-9,NA,TRBJ2-7,CASSLSAANEQYF,TGTGCCAGCAGCTTATCTGCCGCGAACGAGCAGTACTTC
few,TRBV5-1,NA,TRBJ1-1,CASRLQVTDTEAFF,TGCGCCAGCAGGTTGCAGGTGACGGACACTGAAGCTTTCTTT
NA,TRBV6-1,NA,TRBJ1-1,CASSEVRGNTEAFF,TGTGCCAGCAGTGAAGTTCGGGGGAACACTGAAGCTTTCTTT
many,TRBV20-1,TRBD2,TRBJ2-3,CSAYRRGEVSTDTQYF,TGCAGTGCTTACAGACGGGGGGAGGTTAGCACAGATACGCAGTATTTT
NA,TRBV5-1,TRBD2,TRBJ2-7,CASSVGLAGVDEQYF,TGCGCCAGCAGCGTCGGACTAGCGGGAGTAGACGAGCAGTACTTC
few,TRBV7-8,NA,TRBJ1-1,CASSLIGPWDTEAFF,TGTGCCAGCAGCTTAATCGGGCCCTGGGACACTGAAGCTTTCTTT
NA,TRBV20-1,NA,TRBJ1-5,CSAREGSHSNQPQHF,TGCAGTGCTAGAGAGGGTTCTCATAGCAATCAGCCCCAGCATTTT
few,TRBV24-1,NA,TRBJ2-5,CATSDPSHKAETQYF,TGTGCCACCAGTGATCCTTCACATAAGGCAGAGACCCAGTACTTC
many,TRBV3-1,NA,TRBJ1-6,CASSQEGTVSPLHF,TGTGCCAGCAGCCAAGAAGGCACAGTTTCACCCCTCCACTTT
NA,TRBV2,NA,TRBJ2-1,CASSERGGLDNEQFF,TGTGCCAGCAGTGAAAGGGGGGGGCTGGACAATGAGCAGTTCTTC